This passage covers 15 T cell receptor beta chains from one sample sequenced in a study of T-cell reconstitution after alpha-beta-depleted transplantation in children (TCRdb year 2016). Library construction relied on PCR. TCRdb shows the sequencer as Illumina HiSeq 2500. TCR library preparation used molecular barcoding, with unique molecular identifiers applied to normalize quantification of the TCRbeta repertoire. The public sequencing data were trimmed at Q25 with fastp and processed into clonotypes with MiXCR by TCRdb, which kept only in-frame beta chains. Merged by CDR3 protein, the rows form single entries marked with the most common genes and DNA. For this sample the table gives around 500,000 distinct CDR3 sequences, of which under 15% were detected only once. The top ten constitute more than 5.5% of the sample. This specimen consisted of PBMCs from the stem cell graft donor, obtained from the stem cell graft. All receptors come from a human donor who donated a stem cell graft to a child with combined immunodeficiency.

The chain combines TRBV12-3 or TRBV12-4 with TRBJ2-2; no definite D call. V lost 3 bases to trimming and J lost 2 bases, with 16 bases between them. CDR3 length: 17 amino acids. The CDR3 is CASSFNWAGDNTGELFF. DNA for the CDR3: TGTGCCAGCAGTTTTAATTGGGCAGGAGATAACACCGGGGAGCTGTTTTTT.

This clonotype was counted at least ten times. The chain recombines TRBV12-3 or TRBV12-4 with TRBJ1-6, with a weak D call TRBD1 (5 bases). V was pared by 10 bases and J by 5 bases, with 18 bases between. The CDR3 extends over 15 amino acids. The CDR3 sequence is CATRALSFHNSPLHF. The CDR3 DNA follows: TGTGCCACCAGGGCTCTCTCCTTTCATAATTCACCCCTCCACTTT.

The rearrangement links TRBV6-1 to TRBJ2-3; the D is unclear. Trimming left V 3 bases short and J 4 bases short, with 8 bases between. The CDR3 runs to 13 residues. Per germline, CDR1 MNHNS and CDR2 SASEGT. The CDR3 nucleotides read TGTGCCAGCAGTGATGATTGGGCAGATACGCAGTATTTT. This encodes CASSDDWADTQYF.

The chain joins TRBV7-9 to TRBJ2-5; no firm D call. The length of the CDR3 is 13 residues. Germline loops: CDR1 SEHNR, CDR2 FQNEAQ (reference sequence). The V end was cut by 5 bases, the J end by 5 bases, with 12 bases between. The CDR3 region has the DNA TGTGCCAGCAGCCCGCTAGGTGGGGAGACCCAGTACTTC. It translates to CASSPLGGETQYF.

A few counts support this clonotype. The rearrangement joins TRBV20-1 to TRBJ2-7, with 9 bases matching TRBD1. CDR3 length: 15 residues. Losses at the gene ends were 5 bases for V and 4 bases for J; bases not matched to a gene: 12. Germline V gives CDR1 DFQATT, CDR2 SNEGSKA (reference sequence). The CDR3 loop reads CSASLPGQGRYEQYF. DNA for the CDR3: TGCAGTGCTTCCCTACCGGGACAGGGTCGATACGAGCAGTACTTC.

The CDR3 loop reads CASSPNSGRGTGELFF. In DNA, the CDR3 is TGTGCCAGCAGCCCGAATAGCGGGAGAGGAACCGGGGAGCTGTTTTTT. The chain carries TRBV7-2 and TRBJ2-2; TRBD2 agrees at 9 bases. CDR1 is SGHTA, CDR2 FQGNSA, per germline. The trim removed 5 bases at V and 5 bases at J, leaving 9 bases unmatched. This CDR3 comprises 16 residues.

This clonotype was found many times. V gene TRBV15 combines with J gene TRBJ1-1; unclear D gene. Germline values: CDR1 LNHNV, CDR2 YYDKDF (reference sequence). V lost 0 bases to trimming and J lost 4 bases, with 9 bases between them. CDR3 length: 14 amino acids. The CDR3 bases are TGTGCCACCAGCAGAGATATGGTTTTCACTGAAGCTTTCTTT. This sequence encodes CATSRDMVFTEAFF.

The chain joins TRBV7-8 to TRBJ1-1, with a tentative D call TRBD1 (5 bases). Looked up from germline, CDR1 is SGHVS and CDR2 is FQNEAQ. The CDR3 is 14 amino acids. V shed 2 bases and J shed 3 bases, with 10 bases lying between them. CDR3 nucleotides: TGTGCCAGCAGCTTAATTGACAGAGACACTGAAGCTTTCTTT. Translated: CASSLIDRDTEAFF.

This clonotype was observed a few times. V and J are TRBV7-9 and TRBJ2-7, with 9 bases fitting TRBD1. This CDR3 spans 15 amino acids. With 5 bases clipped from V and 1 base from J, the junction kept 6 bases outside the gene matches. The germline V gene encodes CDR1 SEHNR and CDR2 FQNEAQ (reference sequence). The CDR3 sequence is CASSPDRGGSYEQYF. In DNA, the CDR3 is TGTGCCAGCAGCCCAGACAGGGGGGGGTCCTACGAGCAGTACTTC.

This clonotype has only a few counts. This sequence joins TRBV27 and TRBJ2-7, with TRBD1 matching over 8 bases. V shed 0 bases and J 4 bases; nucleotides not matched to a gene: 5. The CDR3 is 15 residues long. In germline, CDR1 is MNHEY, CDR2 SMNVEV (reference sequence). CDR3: CASSLSAGGLYEQYF. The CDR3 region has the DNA TGTGCCAGCAGTTTATCCGCAGGGGGCTTGTACGAGCAGTACTTC.

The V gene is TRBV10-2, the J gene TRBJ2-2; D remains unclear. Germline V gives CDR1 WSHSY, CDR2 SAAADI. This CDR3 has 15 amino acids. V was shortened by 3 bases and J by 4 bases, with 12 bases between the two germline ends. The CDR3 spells CASSEVLGFTGELFF. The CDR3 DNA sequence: TGCGCCAGCAGTGAAGTTTTAGGGTTCACCGGGGAGCTGTTTTTT.

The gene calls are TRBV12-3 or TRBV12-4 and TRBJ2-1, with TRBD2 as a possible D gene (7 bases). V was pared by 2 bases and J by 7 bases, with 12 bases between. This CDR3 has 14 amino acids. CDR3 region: CASSLWKGGNEQFF. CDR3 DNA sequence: TGTGCCAGCAGTTTATGGAAGGGGGGGAATGAGCAGTTCTTC.

Here the CDR3 DNA reads TGCAGCGTTGCCAGGGGGGTCAGGGAGACCCAGTACTTC. As protein: CSVARGVRETQYF. J is TRBJ2-5 and V is TRBV29-1; possibly TRBD1 for D (7 bases). The CDR3 loop spans 13 amino acids. V was pared by 4 bases and J by 5 bases, with 14 bases between. Germline V gives CDR1 SQVTM, CDR2 ANQGSEA.

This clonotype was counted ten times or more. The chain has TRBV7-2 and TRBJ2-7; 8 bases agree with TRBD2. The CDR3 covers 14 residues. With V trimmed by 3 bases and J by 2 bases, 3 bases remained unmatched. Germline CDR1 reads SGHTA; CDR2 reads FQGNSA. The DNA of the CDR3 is TGTGCCAGCAGCTTTACTAGCGGCACCTACGAGCAGTACTTC. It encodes CASSFTSGTYEQYF. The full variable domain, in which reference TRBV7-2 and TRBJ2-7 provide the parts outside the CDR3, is GAGVSQSPSNKVTEKGKDVELRCDPISGHTALYWYRQSLGQGLEFLIYFQGNSAPDKSGLPSDRFSAERTGGSVSTLTIQRTQQEDSAVYLCASSFTSGTYEQYFGPGTRLTVT.

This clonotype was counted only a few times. The CDR3 loop reads CASSILRLGEQFF. CDR3 DNA: TGCGCCAGCAGCATACTAAGGCTTGGTGAGCAGTTCTTC. The V and J genes are TRBV5-1 and TRBJ2-1, with D uncertain. CDR1 is SGHRS and CDR2 is YFSETQ in the germline V gene. V was clipped by 4 bases and J by 9 bases, with 14 bases between them. The CDR3 contains 13 residues. Full variable domain (remainder filled in from reference TRBV5-1 and TRBJ2-1): KAGVTQTPRYLIKTRGQQVTLSCSPISGHRSVSWYQQTPGQGLQFLFEYFSETQRNKGNFPGRFSGRQFSNSRSEMNVSTLELGDSALYLCASSILRLGEQFFGPGTRLTVL.